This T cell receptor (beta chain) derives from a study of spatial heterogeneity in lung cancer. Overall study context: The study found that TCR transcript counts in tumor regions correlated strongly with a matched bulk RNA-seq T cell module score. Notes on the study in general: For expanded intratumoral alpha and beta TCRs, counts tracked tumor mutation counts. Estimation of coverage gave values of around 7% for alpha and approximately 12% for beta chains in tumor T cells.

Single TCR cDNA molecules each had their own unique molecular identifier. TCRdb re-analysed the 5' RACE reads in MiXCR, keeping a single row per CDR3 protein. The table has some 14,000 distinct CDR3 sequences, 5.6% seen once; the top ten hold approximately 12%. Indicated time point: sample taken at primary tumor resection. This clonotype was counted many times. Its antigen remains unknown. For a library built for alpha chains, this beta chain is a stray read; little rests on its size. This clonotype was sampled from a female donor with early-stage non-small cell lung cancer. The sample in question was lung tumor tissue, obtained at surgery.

The CDR3 sequence is CSAEGSSGNTIYF. The CDR3 DNA is TGCAGTGCCGAGGGCAGCTCTGGAAACACCATATATTTT. J is TRBJ1-3 and V is TRBV20-1; D not resolved. Looked up from germline, CDR1 is DFQATT and CDR2 is SNEGSKA (reference sequence). The CDR3 is 13 amino acids. Trimming shortened V by 6 bases and J by 0 bases, and 9 bases separated the two germline ends.